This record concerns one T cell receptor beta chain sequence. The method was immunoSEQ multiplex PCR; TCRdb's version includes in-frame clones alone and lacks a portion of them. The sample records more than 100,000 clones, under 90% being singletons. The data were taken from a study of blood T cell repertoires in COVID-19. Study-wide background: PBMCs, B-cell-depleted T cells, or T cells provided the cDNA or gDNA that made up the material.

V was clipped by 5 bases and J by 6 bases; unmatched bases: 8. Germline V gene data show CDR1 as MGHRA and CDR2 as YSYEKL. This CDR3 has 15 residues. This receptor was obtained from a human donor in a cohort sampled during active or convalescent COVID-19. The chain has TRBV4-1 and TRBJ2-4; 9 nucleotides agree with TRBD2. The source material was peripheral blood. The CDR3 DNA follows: TGCGCCAGCAGCACTCCGGGACTAGCCTCAAACATTCAGTACTTC. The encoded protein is CASSTPGLASNIQYF.